Detailed here is one T cell receptor beta chain. The method was immunoSEQ multiplex PCR; TCRdb's version includes in-frame clones alone and lacks a portion of them. Among about 100,000 clones listed, 85% to 95% were seen once. The data were taken from a study of T cell changes during pregnancy in multiple sclerosis. The CDR3 covers 15 residues. Germline assignment: CDR1 MRHNA and CDR2 SNTAGT. V lost 4 bases to trimming and J lost 2 bases; unmatched junction nucleotides: 6. The receptor's source is a female donor with multiple sclerosis, enrolled in a pregnancy study. The sample consisted of peripheral blood, taken in the second trimester of pregnancy. This sequence joins TRBV6-4 and TRBJ2-3; the match to TRBD1 covers 7 bases. The CDR3 sequence is CASSVATGPTDTQYF. For the CDR3, the DNA is TGTGCCAGCAGTGTCGCGACAGGGCCCACAGATACGCAGTATTTT.